The 6 T cell receptor beta chains below come from one sample, sequenced in a study of spatial heterogeneity in lung cancer (dated by TCRdb to about 2019). Results the study describes overall, beyond this receptor: The tumor nonsynonymous mutation count correlated with the number of expanded intratumoral alpha and beta TCRs.

The receptor library was made with 5' RACE. Sequenced using a NextSeq 500. Through fastp at Q25 and MiXCR, TCRdb rebuilt clones from the public reads, retaining in-frame beta chains. CDR3 protein duplicates are merged, each entry listing the most common genes and DNA. The sample table contains about 9,800 distinct CDR3 sequences; only one count was recorded for less than 7.5% of them. The top ten clones comprise roughly 9.1% of the sample. No antigen has been assigned to these receptors. The sample's time point label is to be understood as: sample taken at primary tumor resection. Sequences were derived from lung tumor tissue, sampled at surgery. The receptor source for this set is a male donor with early-stage non-small cell lung cancer.

This clonotype was seen many times. The library was designed around alpha chains, so this beta chain is a stray read whose abundance carries little weight. This sequence joins TRBV7-3 and TRBJ2-7, with a tentative D call TRBD2 (5 bases). Germline CDR1 reads SGHTA; CDR2 reads FQGTGA. CDR3 length: 16 amino acids. Trimming stripped 4 bases from V and 3 bases from J, with 19 bases between. The CDR3 loop is CASSSQRCRGFYEQYF. CDR3 coding DNA: TGTGCCAGCAGCTCCCAGAGGTGCCGGGGATTCTACGAGCAGTACTTC.

The sample holds many counts of this clonotype. This beta chain is an unintended read in a library built for alpha chains; its size means little. The V and J genes are TRBV6-1 and TRBJ1-2; 9 bases align to TRBD1. Germline V gene sequence: CDR1 MNHNS, CDR2 SASEGT. The CDR3 covers 13 residues. After removal of 6 bases from V and 3 bases from J, the junction contained 2 bases not matched to a gene. The CDR3 loop is CASSGTGHYGYTF. CDR3 DNA sequence: TGTGCCAGCAGCGGGACAGGGCACTATGGCTACACCTTC.

This clonotype was counted ten times or more. Little can be read into the size of this beta chain, an off-target read in a library designed for alpha chains. V is TRBV20-1 and J is TRBJ2-5; D gene ambiguous. Germline CDR1 and CDR2: DFQATT and SNEGSKA (reference sequence). V lost 0 bases, J lost 3 bases, and 23 bases lay in between. The CDR3 is 18 residues long. The CDR3 DNA follows: TGCAGTGCTAGAGATTTGGAGAACGGTAACATTTGGGAAGAGACCCAGTACTTC. Its translation: CSARDLENGNIWEETQYF.

On this clonotype itself: Being off target in a library aimed at alpha chains, this beta chain has a size of little meaning. The chain uses TRBV30 and TRBJ1-1; unclear D gene. The CDR3 has 12 residues. Germline CDR1 is GTSNPN and CDR2 is SVGIG (reference sequence). Trimming removed 5 bases at V and 0 bases at J, with 7 bases between. The CDR3 coding sequence is TGTGCCTGGGAGAGGTTGAACACTGAAGCTTTCTTT. This translates into CAWERLNTEAFF.

This clonotype is judged medium-sized. This beta chain is a stray sequence in a library constructed for alpha chains; its clone size is not meaningful. V and J are TRBV20-1 and TRBJ1-1, with D unclear. Trimming pared 1 base from V and 11 bases from J, leaving 8 bases between. The CDR3 totals 10 residues. Germline V gives CDR1 DFQATT, CDR2 SNEGSKA (reference sequence). For the CDR3, the DNA is TGCAGTGCTAGAGCCCCTCCGGCTTTCTTT. This translates into CSARAPPAFF.

This clonotype has ten or more counts. This beta chain came through as a stray read in a library set up for alpha chains, and its size says little. The chain recombines TRBV10-3 with TRBJ2-7; no clear D. CDR1 is ENHRY, CDR2 SYGVKD, per germline. With 3 bases removed from V and 3 bases from J, the gap between germline ends came to 6 bases. The CDR3 runs to 12 residues. CDR3 in amino acids: CAISDSSYEQYF. CDR3 coding DNA: TGTGCCATCAGTGACAGCAGCTACGAGCAGTACTTC.